What follows describes a single TCR beta chain. The CDR3 is 16 amino acids. Germline CDR1 and CDR2: SGHTA and FQGNSA. Trimming took 4 bases from V and 1 from J; bases not matched to a gene: 8. This sample was included in a study of blood T cell repertoires in COVID-19. Original handling: The authors estimated nucleated cell counts from reference gene primer amplification. Generated by immunoSEQ multiplex PCR, the TCRdb table keeps only in-frame clones and is missing some. V, J and clone size were drawn from that table, and D and trimming were deduced from the DNA. Found here are approximately 130,000 clones, approximately 80% of them singletons; the top ten hold around 20%.

The sample consisted of peripheral blood. V and J are TRBV7-2 and TRBJ1-1, with 8 nucleotides matching TRBD1. This receptor was taken from a man older than 75 with acute or convalescent COVID-19. The CDR3, as DNA: TGTGCCAGCAGCTCACCGGGACAGGTCGAGAACACTGAAGCTTTCTTT. This gives the protein CASSSPGQVENTEAFF.